Listed below are T cell receptor beta chains from one sample, sequenced in a study of PD-1 blockade in classical Hodgkin lymphoma. The method was immunoSEQ multiplex PCR; TCRdb's version includes in-frame clones alone and lacks a portion of them. This sample has 39,000 or so clones; 86% occur once, and the top ten carry 4.5% to 6.5%. The input for sequencing was peripheral blood mononuclear cells (PBMCs), taken before the second cycle of nivolumab. These receptor sequences come from a human donor with classical Hodgkin lymphoma. CDR3s include the opening cysteine and the closing phenylalanine or tryptophan. D genes are given only for firm matches. Not all rows give a size; the values are once, few, many and, for expanded clones, a class.

j_call d_call v_call clone_size cdr3_nt cdr3_aa
TRBJ2-4 TRBD1 TRBV7-2 - TGTGCCAGCAGCTTAGACAGGGGCCGAGAAAACATTCAGTACTTC CASSLDRGRENIQYF
TRBJ2-2 - TRBV28 - TGTGCCAGCAGTTTATCGGGGAACACCGGGGAGCTGTTTTTT CASSLSGNTGELFF
TRBJ2-7 TRBD1 TRBV5-4 - TGTGCCAGCAGCTTGGAGGGACAGGGGCGCTACGAGCAGTACTTC CASSLEGQGRYEQYF
TRBJ2-7 - TRBV5-1 few TGCGCCAGCAGCTTGGCACCAGGGTCCTACGAGCAGTACTTC CASSLAPGSYEQYF
TRBJ2-2 - TRBV11-3 - TGTGCCAGCAGCGCCCGCGGGCAGTTGAACACCGGGGAGCTGTTTTTT CASSARGQLNTGELFF
TRBJ2-7 - TRBV6-1 few TGTGCCAGCAACCAGGAGCGAGACTACGAGCAGTACTTC CASNQERDYEQYF
TRBJ2-2 - TRBV5-1 - TGCGCCAGCAGCATACAGACGAACACCGGGGAGCTGTTTTTT CASSIQTNTGELFF
TRBJ2-5 - TRBV5-4 - TGTGCCAGCAGCCCCCGCATCCAAGAGACCCAGTACTTC CASSPRIQETQYF
TRBJ1-5 TRBD1 TRBV7-2 - TGTGCCAGCAGCTTAGAGGGGACAGCGGCCTCTCAGCCCCAGCATTTT CASSLEGTAASQPQHF
TRBJ1-1 - TRBV25-1 - TGTGCCACCTCTCGAGGGTCCACCGGAATCACTGAAGCTTTCTTT CATSRGSTGITEAFF
TRBJ1-1 - TRBV5-1 - TGCGCCAGCAGCTTGATATCGGGAAACACTGAAGCTTTCTTT CASSLISGNTEAFF
TRBJ2-5 - TRBV12-5 - TGTGCTAGTGGTTTGGATCATGAACAAGAGACCCAGTACTTC CASGLDHEQETQYF
TRBJ2-7 - TRBV5-1 - TGCGCCAGCAGCTTGGTTTCCAGGTCCTCCTACGAGCAGTACTTC CASSLVSRSSYEQYF
TRBJ1-3 - TRBV7-9 - TGTGCCAGCAGCACCGACGGCTCTGGAAACACCATATATTTT CASSTDGSGNTIYF
TRBJ2-7 TRBD2 TRBV7-2 - TGTGCCAGCAGCTTAGAACACGGGAGGGGCGAATACGAGCAGTACTTC CASSLEHGRGEYEQYF
TRBJ2-1 - TRBV21-1 - TGTGCCAGCAGGGGGATAGCTGGGAATGAGCAGTTCTTC CASRGIAGNEQFF
TRBJ2-1 TRBD2 TRBV15 - TGTGCCACCAGCAGAGATCTGGGGGGGAAAGTCAATGAGCAGTTCTTC CATSRDLGGKVNEQFF
TRBJ1-1 - TRBV18 - TGTGCCAGCTCACCATCGGGACAGAACACTGAAGCTTTCTTT CASSPSGQNTEAFF
TRBJ1-4 - TRBV5-1 - TGCGCCAGCAGCACAACCACAGGCAGTAATGAAAAACTGTTTTTT CASSTTTGSNEKLFF
TRBJ2-5 TRBD2 TRBV10-1 - TGCGCCAGCAGTAGCGGGAGTAGTGAGACCCAGTACTTC CASSSGSSETQYF
TRBJ2-3 - TRBV19 - TGTGCCAGTAGTAGCCGATGGGGGGCCACAGATACGCAGTATTTT CASSSRWGATDTQYF
TRBJ2-2 TRBD2 TRBV2 - TGTGCCAGCAGTAAAGGAGAAGCGGGAGGGACAAAACCGAGGAACACCGGGGAGCTGTTTTTT CASSKGEAGGTKPRNTGELFF
TRBJ1-1 TRBD1 TRBV20-1 - TGCAGTGCACCGGGACAGGGGGAAGCTTTCTTT CSAPGQGEAFF
TRBJ2-7 - TRBV4-3 - TGCGCCAGCAGCCTCGATGGTGGATGGGACGAGCAGTACTTC CASSLDGGWDEQYF
TRBJ2-4 TRBD2 TRBV27 - TGTGCCAGCAGTCCCGGGGTAGCGGGGAGCCTAGCCAAAAACATTCAGTACTTC CASSPGVAGSLAKNIQYF
TRBJ2-7 - TRBV7-9 - TGTGCCAGCAGCTTAGCCCCCCCTTACGAGCAGTACTTC CASSLAPPYEQYF
TRBJ1-5 TRBD1 TRBV27 few TGTGCCAGCAGTTTAGGACAGGGGTCTCAGCCCCAGCATTTT CASSLGQGSQPQHF
TRBJ2-7 TRBD1 TRBV15 few TGTGCCACCAGCAGAACGGCCCTAGGGCAGGGGGCCTACGAGCAGTACTTC CATSRTALGQGAYEQYF
TRBJ1-6 - TRBV28 - TGTGCCAGCAGTTCCTACGGGACACAGATTCGGCCCCTCCACTTT CASSSYGTQIRPLHF
TRBJ1-1 - TRBV27 once TGTGCCAGCAGTTTCAGGGTACCGCACACTGAAGCTTTCTTT CASSFRVPHTEAFF
TRBJ2-2 - TRBV11-2 few TGTGCCAGCAGCTTAGTTGGCGCGAACACCGGGGAGCTGTTTTTT CASSLVGANTGELFF
TRBJ2-7 - TRBV6-1 medium-sized TGTGCCAGCAGTGAGTTGACTGTACCCTCCTACGAGCAGTACTTC CASSELTVPSYEQYF
TRBJ2-3 - TRBV5-1 - TGCGCCAGCAGCTCGGACGGGGCTAGCACAGATACGCAGTATTTT CASSSDGASTDTQYF
TRBJ2-5 - TRBV2 - TGTGCCAGCAGTGAACAGGGAATGACCGGGACCGGGGAGACCCAGTACTTC CASSEQGMTGTGETQYF
TRBJ2-5 TRBD2 TRBV7-9 - TGTGCCAGCAGCGCCCGACTAGCGGAACAAGAGACCCAGTACTTC CASSARLAEQETQYF
TRBJ2-3 TRBD1 TRBV27 - TGTGCCAGCACCTACAGGGGGCGGATAGATACGCAGTATTTT CASTYRGRIDTQYF
TRBJ2-7 - TRBV2 - TGTGCCAGCAGTCCTTCAGAGTACGAGCAGTACTTC CASSPSEYEQYF
TRBJ2-3 - TRBV2 - TGTGCCAGCAGTGATGGTGGGGGGGCGAGGCAGAAAATTACCGATACGCAGTATTTT CASSDGGGARQKITDTQYF
TRBJ1-1 TRBD1 TRBV7-3 - TGTGCCAGCAGCCGGAGTCCGGGACAGGGACCTGAAGCTTTCTTT CASSRSPGQGPEAFF
TRBJ1-1 - TRBV7-8 once TGTGCCAGCATCCCCCTTGGGGCACCGGGCACTGAAGCTTTCTTT CASIPLGAPGTEAFF
TRBJ2-7 - TRBV5-3 - TGTGCCAGAAGCGGGCCCCCGGTGAGCCCTTACGAGCAGTACTTC CARSGPPVSPYEQYF
TRBJ2-3 TRBD2 TRBV27 - TGTGCCAGCAGTTTCGCACTAGCGGGAGGGCCAGATACGCAGTATTTT CASSFALAGGPDTQYF
TRBJ2-7 - TRBV2 - TGTGCCAGCAGTCCCGACCTCATTTTCGGAGGCCCCTACGAGCAGTACTTC CASSPDLIFGGPYEQYF
TRBJ2-3 TRBD2 TRBV5-4 - TGTGCCAGCAGCGGCGGGACTAGCGGGATACTCACGCAGTATTTT CASSGGTSGILTQYF
TRBJ1-4 TRBD1 TRBV5-8 - TGTGCCAGCAGCCTGACAGGGGTTACCCTACGAAAACTGTTTTTT CASSLTGVTLRKLFF
TRBJ1-1 - TRBV10-3 - TGTGCCTCCGCGGGGGGGAACACTGAAGCTTTCTTT CASAGGNTEAFF
TRBJ1-2 - TRBV10-3 once TGTGCCAGCAGTTTACAGGGAGGTTCACGGGGCTACACCTTC CASSLQGGSRGYTF
TRBJ1-1 - TRBV6-5 few TGTGCCAGCTGGGGCTTAGGGGCTGGGGACACTGAAGCTTTCTTT CASWGLGAGDTEAFF
TRBJ2-2 TRBD2 TRBV10-3 - TGTGCCATCAGTGCGCTCTCTTTGCGGGGGGGGAACACCGGGGAGCTGTTTTTT CAISALSLRGGNTGELFF
TRBJ2-3 - TRBV4-1 once TGCGCCAGCAGCCAAGTCGTGGTAGCGGTTAGCACAGATACGCAGTATTTT CASSQVVVAVSTDTQYF